This T cell receptor (beta chain) was documented in a study of blood T cell repertoires in COVID-19. Turning to the study itself: Samples taken during acute and convalescent COVID-19 were collected in the United States, Italy and Spain. Sources were T cells, B-cell-depleted T cells, or PBMCs; the material itself was cDNA or gDNA.

Authors' analysis steps: Researchers report that nucleated cell counts were estimated from reference gene primer amplification. Assay: immunoSEQ multiplex PCR; the TCRdb copy retains only in-frame clones and omits some. For V, J and clone size, that table is used; D and trimming come from the DNA. The data hold under 200,000 clones, with about 85% observed a single time. This clone was observed a single time. Enrollment of patients from Seattle took place during active infection, with longitudinal follow-up. Germline V gives CDR1 GTSNPN, CDR2 SVGIG (reference sequence). The trim removed 7 bases at V and 4 bases at J, leaving 3 bases unmatched. The CDR3 covers 11 residues.

This TCR came from a woman aged 40 to 50 with COVID-19, enrolled during active disease. V gene TRBV30 combines with J gene TRBJ1-2; 7 nucleotides line up with TRBD1. Sequencing input: peripheral blood. The CDR3, as DNA: TGTGCCTACACAGGGGCCTATGGCTACACCTTC. It translates to CAYTGAYGYTF.